This T cell receptor (beta chain) was sequenced during a study of blood T cell repertoires in COVID-19. Overall study context: Samples taken during acute and convalescent COVID-19 were collected in the United States, Italy and Spain.

This CDR3 has 14 residues. Trimming took off 1 base at V and 5 bases at J, with 9 bases between the two ends. The germline V gene encodes CDR1 KGHSH and CDR2 LQKENI. As processed by the authors: Amplification of reference gene primers provided the estimated nucleated cell counts. TCRdb keeps only in-frame clones here, not all; method: immunoSEQ multiplex PCR. That table is the source of V, J and clone size, and D and trimming were worked out from the DNA. Here the sample spans about 440,000 clones, about 89% being singletons. The rearrangement links TRBV18 to TRBJ2-1; no clear D gene. The sequenced sample was peripheral blood. This receptor was taken from a woman in her 30s with acute or convalescent COVID-19. CDR3 DNA sequence: TGTGCCAGCTCACCACTGCACTCAAACAATGAGCAGTTCTTC. It translates to CASSPLHSNNEQFF.